This T cell receptor beta chain derives from a study of human T cells and chemical hapten exposure (dated by TCRdb to the early 2020s). In terms of the full investigation: For sensitization, 2% DPC in acetone was applied to a 2 cm by 2 cm area of upper inner arm skin. Blood was sampled from patients pre-sensitization (week 0) and at 2, 6 and about 24 weeks after DPC sensitization. The libraries were sequenced as a pool, and the TCR yield per sample differed mostly because of small variations in library volumes within the pool. Patients additionally received weekly therapeutic DPC doses to the scalp throughout the approximately 25-week study period. Alopecia areata with under or over 50% scalp involvement, alopecia totalis and alopecia universalis were represented in the patient cohort, which was mostly female. Patch tests used Finn chambers with 0.01% DPC on the upper back, scored after 6 days by International Contact Dermatitis Research Group standards. Twenty-nine alopecia patients gave blood for TCR sequencing at one to four time points (pre-sensitization, 2, 6 and 24 weeks). In alopecia patients, the study followed how the peripheral blood TCR repertoire changed in vivo over primary and secondary sensitization to diphenylcyclopropenone (DPC), a hapten.

The library was produced with RACE. TCRdb shows the sequencer as NextSeq 500. During library preparation, unique molecular identifiers were attached to individual cDNA molecules so that TCRs could be counted quantitatively and reproducibly. From each blood RNA sample, both TCR alpha and TCR beta chains were sequenced. For the original study's pipeline: Samples had a median of roughly 91,000 TCRs, with a range from roughly 23,224 to 750,000. The Decombinator software suite was used to annotate V, J and CDR3 in the TCR reads. For PS versus PT1 abundance plots, all samples were subsampled to the same number of TCRs (28,000). Expanded TCRs were defined as absent before sensitization and observed at least eight times at the 2-week time point. TCRdb handled the public reads itself, with Q25 trimming in fastp and clone calling in MiXCR, and kept productive beta chains. Under each unique CDR3 protein, matching rows form one entry showing the most common genes and DNA. These V and J calls derive from TCRdb rather than the authors' analysis. This sample comprises about 380,000 distinct CDR3 sequences, 5% to 6.5% of them detected only once. The ten largest clones capture around 2.6% of the sample.

CDR1 and CDR2 were assigned from the germline V gene as LGHNA and YNFKEQ. V was cut back by 1 base and J by 5 bases, leaving a gap of 6 bases between them. The CDR3 runs 12 residues from the cysteine to the phenylalanine. This entry keeps only the CDR3 DNA: 36 bases, framed from base 1. In regard to this clonotype: Its antigen remains unidentified. No clone much larger than this one lies a single base away; base qualities are absent.

In light of the paper, this sample's time point label describes: pre-sensitization, week 0. The treatment or condition label of this sample denotes: therapeutic diphenylcyclopropenone sensitization with weekly scalp DPC. At every patch-test visit, the blood draw took place before the patch test was put on. Eligible patients were aged 18 to 70, diagnosed with alopecia, deemed suitable for DPC therapy, and excluded if pregnant. Total RNA was isolated from unfractionated whole blood collected in Tempus Blood RNA tubes. Overall results and qualifications from the work: After repeated subsampling, changes were observed in the strength of the expansion versus patch-test correlation and in the threshold at which the correlation became significant. The number of PT1 expanded TCRs positively correlated with patch test score, significant at thresholds 8, 16 and 32 but not 4. The number of TCRs above 1 in 1000 frequency did not change with DPC sensitization; there was no evidence of global repertoire structure alterations. Because all patients had alopecia, a presumed autoimmune disease, the immune response of the patients might differ from that of healthy individuals. Compared with pre-sensitization or healthy control sets, expanded TCRs formed significantly more large CDR3 similarity clusters, which is consistent with antigen-driven responses.

The rearranged chain carries TRBV4-2 and TRBJ2-7; the D gene lacks a confident call. The sample here was whole blood, taken in connection with sensitization to the hapten diphenylcyclopropenone (DPC). This receptor was obtained from a woman aged 50 to 60 with alopecia areata. Some clones in this sample may be carry-over from other donors' samples. Read as DNA, the sequence is TGTGCCAGCAGCCAAGGGCGAAACGAGCAGTACTTC. It is translated as CASSQGRNEQYF.